These 10 T cell receptor beta chains were sequenced from one sample in a study of blood T cell repertoires in COVID-19 (dated by TCRdb to about 2020). Receptors were amplified or captured by the immunoSEQ multiplex PCR assay. Entries here come from immuneACCESS through TCRdb and include only in-frame sequences with V and J called. Some clones fail to appear in such tables; in the studies checked, an unresolved V gene covers under half of the shortfall, and the cause of the remainder is unknown. The sample records approximately 250,000 clones, about 83% of which are singletons. The ten largest clonotypes hold 6% to 9.5% of the sample. The sample comprised peripheral blood. The receptors here all came from a woman between 45 and 65 years old with acute or convalescent COVID-19.

The rearrangement uses TRBV4-1 and TRBJ1-2, with D perhaps matching TRBD1 (5 bases). This CDR3 is built from 14 residues. V lost 1 base, J lost 6 bases, and 12 bases lay in between. Per the germline V gene, CDR1 is MGHRA and CDR2 is YSYEKL. This CDR3 reads CASSQARERHGYTF. In DNA, the CDR3 is TGCGCCAGCAGCCAAGCCAGGGAACGGCATGGCTACACCTTC.

This sequence joins TRBV7-6 and TRBJ1-5; 7 bases fit TRBD1. The CDR3 sequence is 16 residues long. Trimming at V came to 5 bases and at J to 0 bases, leaving 7 bases not matched to a gene. The germline V gene encodes CDR1 SGHVS and CDR2 FNYEAQ. The chain's CDR3 is CASSLGTVNSNQPQHF. In DNA form, the CDR3 reads TGTGCCAGCAGCCTCGGGACAGTTAATAGCAATCAGCCCCAGCATTTT.

This clone has just one count. The gene calls are TRBV11-2 and TRBJ2-1; D might be TRBD2 (6 bases). The ends were cut back, 5 bases at V and 5 bases at J, with 28 bases in the middle. The CDR3 extends over 19 amino acids. The germline V gene encodes CDR1 SGHAT and CDR2 FQNNGV. Here the CDR3 reads CASSRRQTVGGLGNNEQFF. The CDR3 nucleotides are TGTGCCAGCAGCAGACGACAGACCGTTGGGGGACTTGGCAACAATGAGCAGTTCTTC.

This clone was seen just once. The rearrangement uses TRBV5-1 and TRBJ1-6, with TRBD1 identical over 7 bases. Germline CDR1 and CDR2: SGHRS and YFSETQ. The CDR3 runs to 14 residues. Germline trimming cut 0 bases from V and 8 bases from J; bases unmatched to any gene: 2. CDR3 region: CASSLETGDSPLHF. CDR3 coding DNA: TGCGCCAGCAGCTTGGAAACAGGGGATTCACCCCTCCACTTT.

The chain employs TRBV5-4 and TRBJ1-2; 10 bases are shared with TRBD1. The CDR3 is made up of 15 amino acids. Germline-derived CDR1 and CDR2 are SGHNT and YYREEE (reference sequence). V lost 0 bases, J lost 3 bases, and 2 bases stayed unmatched. This CDR3 is CASSLGDRGHYGYTF. For the CDR3, the DNA is TGTGCCAGCAGCTTGGGGGACAGGGGTCACTATGGCTACACCTTC.

CDR3: CASSRGQILGNTIYF. The CDR3 DNA follows: TGTGCCAGCAGTCGCGGACAGATCCTCGGAAACACCATATATTTT. The gene calls are TRBV6-5 and TRBJ1-3, with D perhaps TRBD1 (6 bases). The V and J ends lost 5 bases and 4 bases respectively, with 15 bases between them. The germline V gene encodes CDR1 MNHEY and CDR2 SVGAGI. The CDR3 contains 15 residues.

The chain joins TRBV7-2 to TRBJ1-1; tentative D call: TRBD1 (6 bases). CDR1 is SGHTA and CDR2 is FQGNSA in the germline V gene. The CDR3 is 16 residues long. Trimming pared 4 bases from V and 4 bases from J, leaving 19 bases between. CDR3 protein: CASSSRKQGWGTEAFF. CDR3 DNA: TGTGCCAGCAGCTCCCGAAAACAGGGCTGGGGCACTGAAGCTTTCTTT.

This clone was seen more than once but under ten times. The gene calls are TRBV7-2 and TRBJ1-5, with 7 positions matching TRBD1. The V and J ends lost 0 bases and 6 bases, in that order; junction bases with no gene match: 5. The CDR3 has 15 amino acids. Germline V gives CDR1 SGHTA, CDR2 FQGNSA. The CDR3 nucleotides are TGTGCCAGCAGCTTAGCAGGGGGCGCGGGTCAGCCCCAGCATTTT. This translates into CASSLAGGAGQPQHF.

The chain uses TRBV9 and TRBJ2-1; D remains unclear. V lost 7 bases and J 6 bases, leaving 8 bases between the germline ends. The CDR3 covers 11 residues. Germline-derived CDR1 and CDR2 are SGDLS and YYNGEE. The CDR3 spells CASSSGNEQFF. DNA of the CDR3: TGTGCCAGCTCTAGTGGCAATGAGCAGTTCTTC.

This clone came up once. The genes are TRBV6-6 and TRBJ2-1; a weak D match, TRBD2 (6 bases). V was pared by 3 bases and J by 5 bases, with 17 bases between. Germline-derived CDR1 and CDR2 are MNHNY and SVGAGI (reference sequence). CDR3 length equals 16 residues. The CDR3 reads CASSYFSRGTNNEQFF. The CDR3 DNA follows: TGTGCCAGCAGTTATTTTAGTCGGGGGACGAACAATGAGCAGTTCTTC.